A selection of T cell receptor beta chains follows, all from one sample in a study of metastatic and nonmetastatic thyroid tumors. With MiXCR, TCRdb called clones anew from the PCR reads. The sample lists approximately 37,000 clones, 15% occurring once. The sequenced sample consisted of blood. These receptor sequences come from a male donor with papillary thyroid cancer or a benign thyroid nodule (not recorded which). Some clones in this sample may be carry-over from other donors' samples. CDR3s include the opening cysteine and the closing phenylalanine or tryptophan. A D gene is named only where the DNA matches it firmly. Only part of the rows carry a size: once, few, many, or a class if the clone is expanded.

V gene	D gene	J gene	clone size	CDR3 protein	CDR3 DNA
TRBV27	-	TRBJ2-2	many	CASTTGLTGELFF	TGTGCCAGCACGACGGGACTCACCGGGGAGCTGTTTTTT
TRBV27	TRBD1	TRBJ2-7	many	CASRMGQTYEQYF	TGTGCCAGCAGAATGGGACAGACCTACGAGCAGTACTTC
TRBV13	TRBD2	TRBJ2-7	many	CASRSKTSGVYEQYF	TGTGCCAGCAGATCCAAGACTAGCGGAGTATACGAGCAGTACTTC
TRBV11-3	TRBD2	TRBJ2-1	-	CASSLADGYNEQFF	TGTGCCAGCAGCCTAGCGGACGGCTACAATGAGCAGTTCTTC
TRBV30	TRBD2	TRBJ2-2	-	CAWIPRSVLAGGAGELFF	TGTGCCTGGATCCCTCGTTCGGTACTAGCGGGAGGGGCCGGGGAGCTGTTTTTT
TRBV4-1	-	TRBJ2-3	many	CASSQVAEKTDTQYF	TGCGCCAGCAGCCAAGTCGCGGAGAAAACAGATACGCAGTATTTT
TRBV6-4	TRBD2	TRBJ2-1	few	CASSEDSGSRNEQFF	TGTGCCAGCAGTGAGGATAGCGGGAGTCGAAATGAGCAGTTCTTC
TRBV7-7	-	TRBJ2-5	many	CATGETQYF	TGTGCCACCGGGGAGACCCAGTACTTC
TRBV2	TRBD2	TRBJ2-3	many	CASSESTLSLIAGVSTDTQYF	TGTGCCAGCAGTGAATCCACCCTATCATTGATAGCGGGAGTTAGCACAGATACGCAGTATTTT
TRBV5-6	-	TRBJ1-2	many	CASSLDRTYGYTF	TGTGCCAGCAGCTTGGACAGAACGTATGGCTACACCTTC
TRBV3-1	-	TRBJ2-1	many	CASSPLVRDEQFF	TGTGCCAGCAGCCCCCTGGTAAGGGATGAGCAGTTCTTC
TRBV5-1	-	TRBJ2-7	-	CASSSAVGYEQYF	TGCGCCAGCAGTAGTGCGGTGGGATACGAGCAGTACTTC